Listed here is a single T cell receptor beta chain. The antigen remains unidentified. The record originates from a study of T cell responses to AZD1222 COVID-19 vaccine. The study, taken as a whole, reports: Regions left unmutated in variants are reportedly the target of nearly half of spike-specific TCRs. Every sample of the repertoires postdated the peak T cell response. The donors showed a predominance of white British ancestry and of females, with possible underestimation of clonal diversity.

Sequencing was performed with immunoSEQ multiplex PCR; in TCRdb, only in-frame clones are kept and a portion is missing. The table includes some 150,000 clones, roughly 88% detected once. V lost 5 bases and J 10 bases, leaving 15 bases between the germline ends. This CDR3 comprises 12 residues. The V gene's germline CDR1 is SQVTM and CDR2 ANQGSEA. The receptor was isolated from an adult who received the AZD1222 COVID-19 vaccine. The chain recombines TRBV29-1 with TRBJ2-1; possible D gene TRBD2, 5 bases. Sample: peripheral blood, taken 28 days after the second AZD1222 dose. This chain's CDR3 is CSVQGGSNEQFF. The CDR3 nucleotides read TGCAGCGTTCAAGGAGGATCCAACGAGCAGTTCTTC.